Below are 14 T cell receptor beta chains sequenced from a single sample in a study of chemoradiotherapy in HPV16-positive cancers (dated by TCRdb to 2022 to 2024). The protocol used for the library was the immunoSEQ multiplex PCR assay. Drawn from immuneACCESS, this table holds only the in-frame rearrangements with V and J called that TCRdb kept. Clones are partly lost; checked studies trace under half to an unresolved V gene and leave the rest unexplained. This sample lists 12,000 or so clones; around 89% were detected once. 2.7% of the sample is taken by the ten largest. Sampling was performed from a patient who underwent chemoradiotherapy. These receptor sequences come from a human donor with HPV-associated anogenital cancer.

The chain is built from TRBV5-6 and TRBJ2-3, with 11 nucleotides matching TRBD2. This CDR3 is built from 16 residues. Germline V gene data show CDR1 as SGHDT and CDR2 as YYEEEE. J gave up 4 bases and V 3 bases, and 7 bases lay outside the gene matches. CDR3 sequence (DNA): TGTGCCAGCAGCTCTCCTAGCGGGAGGAGGGCAGATACGCAGTATTTT. Residues: CASSSPSGRRADTQYF.

V and J are TRBV19 and TRBJ2-3, with TRBD1 identical over 7 bases. The ends lost 3 bases at V and 2 bases at J; junction bases unmatched: 5. This CDR3 has 15 amino acids. CDR1 and CDR2 from the germline V gene are LNHDA and SQIVND (reference sequence). CDR3: CASSMETGTTDTQYF. The CDR3 nucleotides read TGTGCCAGTAGTATGGAGACAGGGACCACAGATACGCAGTATTTT.

The J gene is TRBJ2-2, the V gene TRBV10-1; D gene uncertain. There are 13 residues in the CDR3. CDR1 and CDR2 (germline): WNHNN, SYGVQD (reference sequence). Trimming removed 4 bases from V and 4 bases from J, with 7 bases in between. The CDR3 bases are TGCGCCAGCAGTGGGTTACGCACCGGGGAGCTGTTTTTT. It specifies CASSGLRTGELFF.

The chain combines TRBV25-1 with TRBJ2-5; the match to TRBD2 covers 9 bases. Germline V gene data show CDR1 as MGHDK and CDR2 as SYGVNS. The CDR3 is made up of 16 amino acids. Trimming took 4 bases from V and 1 from J; bases not matched to a gene: 7. CDR3 amino acids: CASSGGAGGPQETQYF. Here the CDR3 DNA reads TGTGCCAGCAGTGGGGGGGCGGGAGGGCCCCAAGAGACCCAGTACTTC.

The chain couples TRBV11-2 to TRBJ1-1; 7 nucleotides line up with TRBD1. The CDR3 is 15 amino acids. Germline lookup yields CDR1 SGHAT and CDR2 FQNNGV. Trimming took 4 bases from V and 5 from J; bases not matched to a gene: 10. This chain's CDR3 is CASSSNTGVGTEAFF. For the CDR3, the DNA is TGTGCCAGCAGCTCTAACACAGGGGTGGGGACTGAAGCTTTCTTT.

CDR3 sequence (DNA): TGTGCCAGCAGGACGATTGGAAACACCATATATTTT. This codes for CASRTIGNTIYF. V usage is TRBV6-1 and J usage is TRBJ1-3, with no clear D. Trimming left V 6 bases short and J 3 bases short, with 6 bases between. The CDR3 consists of 12 residues. CDR1 and CDR2 from the germline V gene are MNHNS and SASEGT.

The genes are TRBV15 and TRBJ1-2; a possible D gene is TRBD1 (6 bases). The ends were cut back, 1 base at V and 6 bases at J, with 21 bases in the middle. The CDR3 sequence is 17 residues long. Germline CDR1 is LNHNV and CDR2 is YYDKDF (reference sequence). CDR3 nucleotide sequence: TGTGCCACCAGCAGAGGGTCAAGCACAGGGCTCGATGATGGCTACACCTTC. This translates into CATSRGSSTGLDDGYTF.

The CDR3 bases are TGTGCCAGCAGCCCCATCCGAATTAGCGGGAGGGCCAATGAGCAGTTCTTC. Amino acids: CASSPIRISGRANEQFF. The rearrangement joins TRBV7-8 to TRBJ2-1; 11 positions match TRBD2. Germline V gives CDR1 SGHVS, CDR2 FQNEAQ. The CDR3 sequence is 17 residues long. V was clipped by 5 bases and J by 6 bases; unmatched bases: 12.

This chain uses TRBV15 with TRBJ1-4, with unresolved D. Germline CDR1 reads LNHNV; CDR2 reads YYDKDF (reference sequence). V lost 1 base, J lost 0 bases, and 9 bases lay in between. The CDR3 totals 16 residues. The CDR3 loop is CATSRVMGATNEKLFF. The DNA of the CDR3 is TGTGCCACCAGCAGAGTGATGGGTGCAACTAATGAAAAACTGTTTTTT.

The rearrangement joins TRBV9 to TRBJ2-2; 7 nucleotides agree with TRBD1. Losses at the gene ends were 0 bases for V and 1 base for J; bases not matched to a gene: 3. The CDR3 totals 16 residues. The germline V gene encodes CDR1 SGDLS and CDR2 YYNGEE. CDR3 sequence (DNA): TGTGCCAGCAGCGTAGAGCCAGGGGGGAACACCGGGGAGCTGTTTTTT. Translated: CASSVEPGGNTGELFF.

The chain is built from TRBV19 and TRBJ2-1, with D tentatively TRBD1 or TRBD2 (6 bases each). Germline CDR1 is LNHDA and CDR2 is SQIVND (reference sequence). The CDR3 totals 16 residues. Trimming took 3 bases from V and 7 from J, leaving 19 bases between them. CDR3 in amino acids: CASSIGTRGRANEQFF. The CDR3 DNA sequence: TGTGCCAGTAGTATCGGGACTCGGGGGCGGGCTAATGAGCAGTTCTTC.

The rearrangement uses TRBV27 and TRBJ2-7, with D uncertain. The CDR3 covers 14 residues. Germline loops: CDR1 MNHEY, CDR2 SMNVEV (reference sequence). Between the trimmed V and J ends, which lost 5 bases and 0 bases, there was a span of 11 bases. The CDR3 DNA sequence: TGTGCCAGCAGTATGGCAGCCGCCTCCTACGAGCAGTACTTC. Translating it yields CASSMAAASYEQYF.

This clone was seen a few times. This sequence joins TRBV5-1 and TRBJ2-3; a weak D match, TRBD2 (6 bases). Deletions cut 4 bases from V and 4 bases from J, with 22 bases between. This CDR3 contains 17 residues. Germline-derived CDR1 and CDR2 are SGHRS and YFSETQ. The CDR3 here is CASSPRLSGVHADTQYF. The CDR3 nucleotides read TGCGCCAGCAGCCCTAGACTCTCGGGAGTACATGCAGATACGCAGTATTTT.

This clone was seen once. The chain links TRBV11-3 to TRBJ2-7; either TRBD1 or TRBD2 may supply D (5 bases each). CDR1 and CDR2 (germline): SGHNT, YENEEA. This CDR3 is built from 15 residues. Between the trimmed V and J ends, which lost 1 base and 1 base, there was a span of 11 bases. The CDR3 sequence: CASSLVGTGSYEQYF. DNA for the CDR3: TGTGCCAGCAGCTTAGTCGGGACGGGATCCTACGAGCAGTACTTC.